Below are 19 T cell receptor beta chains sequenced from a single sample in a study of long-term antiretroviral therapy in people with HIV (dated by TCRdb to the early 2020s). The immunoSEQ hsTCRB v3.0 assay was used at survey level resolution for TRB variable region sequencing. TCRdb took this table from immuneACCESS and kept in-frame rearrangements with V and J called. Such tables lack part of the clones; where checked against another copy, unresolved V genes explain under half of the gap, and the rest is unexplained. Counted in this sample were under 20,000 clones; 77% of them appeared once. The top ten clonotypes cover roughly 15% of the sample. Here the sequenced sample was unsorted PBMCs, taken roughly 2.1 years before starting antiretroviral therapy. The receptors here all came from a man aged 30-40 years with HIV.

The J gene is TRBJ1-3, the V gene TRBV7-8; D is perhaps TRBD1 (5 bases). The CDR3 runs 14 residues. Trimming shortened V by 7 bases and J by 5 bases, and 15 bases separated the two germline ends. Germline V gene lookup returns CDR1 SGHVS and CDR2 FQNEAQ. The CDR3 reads CASNPQGNRNTIYF. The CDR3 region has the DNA TGTGCCAGCAACCCGCAGGGAAATAGAAACACCATATATTTT.

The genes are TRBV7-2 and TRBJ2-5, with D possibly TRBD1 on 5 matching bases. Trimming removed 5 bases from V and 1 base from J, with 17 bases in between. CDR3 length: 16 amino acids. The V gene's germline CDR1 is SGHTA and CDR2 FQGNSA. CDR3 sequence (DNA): TGTGCCAGCAGCCCCCAAACCTTAACAGGCCAAGAGACCCAGTACTTC. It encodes CASSPQTLTGQETQYF.

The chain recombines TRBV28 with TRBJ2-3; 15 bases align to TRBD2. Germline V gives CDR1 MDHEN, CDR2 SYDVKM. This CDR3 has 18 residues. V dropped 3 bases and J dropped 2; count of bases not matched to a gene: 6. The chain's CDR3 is CASSFSRTSGGATDTQYF. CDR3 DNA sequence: TGTGCCAGCAGTTTTTCTAGGACTAGCGGGGGGGCCACAGATACGCAGTATTTT.

CDR3 protein: CASSEPGGYGYTF. CDR3 coding DNA: TGTGCCAGCAGCGAACCAGGGGGCTATGGCTACACCTTC. The gene calls are TRBV11-2 and TRBJ1-2; TRBD1 aligns across 7 bases. The V gene end was trimmed by 5 bases and the J gene end by 4 bases; junction bases not matched to a gene: 4. This CDR3 spans 13 amino acids. Per the germline V gene, CDR1 is SGHAT and CDR2 is FQNNGV.

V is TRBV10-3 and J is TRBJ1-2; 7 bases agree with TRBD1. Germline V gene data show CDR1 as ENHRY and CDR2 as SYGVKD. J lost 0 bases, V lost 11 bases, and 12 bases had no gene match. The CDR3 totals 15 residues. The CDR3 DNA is TGTGCCGCGGGCCCGCGGGACAGAACTAACTATGGCTACACCTTC. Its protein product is CAAGPRDRTNYGYTF.

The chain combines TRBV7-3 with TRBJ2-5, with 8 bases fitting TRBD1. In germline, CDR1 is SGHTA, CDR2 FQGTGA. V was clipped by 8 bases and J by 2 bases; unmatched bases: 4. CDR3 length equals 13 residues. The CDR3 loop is CASSGQGQETQYF. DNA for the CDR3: TGTGCCAGCTCCGGACAGGGTCAAGAGACCCAGTACTTC.

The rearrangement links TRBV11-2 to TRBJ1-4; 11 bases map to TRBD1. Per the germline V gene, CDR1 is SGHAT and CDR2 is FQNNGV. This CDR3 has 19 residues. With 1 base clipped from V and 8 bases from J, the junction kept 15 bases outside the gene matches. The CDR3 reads CASSLGLFPPGQGGEKLFF. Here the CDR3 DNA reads TGTGCCAGCAGCTTAGGTCTCTTCCCCCCGGGACAGGGGGGCGAAAAACTGTTTTTT.

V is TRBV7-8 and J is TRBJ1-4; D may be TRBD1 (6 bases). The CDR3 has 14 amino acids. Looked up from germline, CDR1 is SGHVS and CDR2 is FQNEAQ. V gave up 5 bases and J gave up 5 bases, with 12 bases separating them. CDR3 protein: CASSRGHGNEKLFF. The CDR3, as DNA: TGTGCCAGCAGCCGGGGACACGGAAATGAAAAACTGTTTTTT.

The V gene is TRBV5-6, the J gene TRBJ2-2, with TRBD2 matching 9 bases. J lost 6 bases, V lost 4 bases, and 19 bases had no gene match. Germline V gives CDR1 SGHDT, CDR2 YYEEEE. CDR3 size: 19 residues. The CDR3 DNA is TGTGCCAGCAGCCCAACTGGGACTAGCCAGACTCGGGACCCCGGGGAGCTGTTTTTT. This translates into CASSPTGTSQTRDPGELFF.

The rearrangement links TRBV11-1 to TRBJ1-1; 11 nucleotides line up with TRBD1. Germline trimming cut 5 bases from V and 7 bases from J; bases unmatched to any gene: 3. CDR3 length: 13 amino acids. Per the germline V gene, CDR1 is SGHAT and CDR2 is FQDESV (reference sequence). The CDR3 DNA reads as TGTGCCAGCAGCAGGACAGGGGGCGTTGAAGCTTTCTTT. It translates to CASSRTGGVEAFF.

Written as DNA, the CDR3 is TGTGCCAGTAGTATAATGGGCGGGAGGAGTGAAAAACTGTTTTTT. Its protein is CASSIMGGRSEKLFF. This chain connects TRBV19 to TRBJ1-4; no firm D call. The CDR3 covers 15 residues. The germline V and J ends were trimmed by 2 bases and 7 bases, with 14 bases remaining between them. Germline lookup yields CDR1 LNHDA and CDR2 SQIVND (reference sequence).

CDR3 coding DNA: TGCGCCAGCAGCCAATCTGAGGTGGGCTACACCTTC. As protein: CASSQSEVGYTF. The chain recombines TRBV4-3 with TRBJ1-2; D is unresolved. V was pared by 2 bases and J by 8 bases, with 9 bases between. CDR3 length: 12 amino acids. In germline, CDR1 is LGHNA, CDR2 YSLEER.

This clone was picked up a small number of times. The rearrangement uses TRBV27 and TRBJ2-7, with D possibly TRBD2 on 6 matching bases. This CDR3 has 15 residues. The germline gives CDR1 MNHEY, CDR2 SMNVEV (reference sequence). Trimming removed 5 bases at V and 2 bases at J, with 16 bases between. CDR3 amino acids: CASSRGTAGPYEQYF. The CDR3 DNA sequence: TGTGCCAGCAGTCGGGGGACGGCGGGCCCCTACGAGCAGTACTTC.

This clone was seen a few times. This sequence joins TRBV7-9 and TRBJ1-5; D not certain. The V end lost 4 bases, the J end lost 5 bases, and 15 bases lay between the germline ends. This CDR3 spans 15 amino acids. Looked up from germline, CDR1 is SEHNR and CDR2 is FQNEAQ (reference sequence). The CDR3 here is CASSSDGRDHQPQHF. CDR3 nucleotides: TGTGCCAGCAGCTCAGACGGTAGGGATCATCAGCCCCAGCATTTT.

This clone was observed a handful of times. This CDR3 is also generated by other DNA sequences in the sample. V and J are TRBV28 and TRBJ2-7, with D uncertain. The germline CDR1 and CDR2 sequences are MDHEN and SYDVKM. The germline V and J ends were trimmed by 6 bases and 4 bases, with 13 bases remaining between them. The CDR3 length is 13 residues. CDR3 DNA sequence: TGTGCCAGCAGCTTAGGATTGCCATACGAGCAGTACTTC. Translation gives CASSLGLPYEQYF.

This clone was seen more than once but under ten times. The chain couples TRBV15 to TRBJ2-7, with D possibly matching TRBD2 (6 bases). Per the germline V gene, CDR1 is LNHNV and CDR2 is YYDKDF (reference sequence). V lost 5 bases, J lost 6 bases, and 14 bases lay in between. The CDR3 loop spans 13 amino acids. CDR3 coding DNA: TGTGCCACCAGCGGAGGGTCTTCCGGCGAGCAGTACTTC. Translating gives CATSGGSSGEQYF.

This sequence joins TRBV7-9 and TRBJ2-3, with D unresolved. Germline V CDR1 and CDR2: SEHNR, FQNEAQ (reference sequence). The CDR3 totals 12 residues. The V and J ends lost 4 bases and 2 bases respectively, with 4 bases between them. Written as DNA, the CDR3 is TGTGCCAGCAGCTATTACACAGATACGCAGTATTTT. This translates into CASSYYTDTQYF.

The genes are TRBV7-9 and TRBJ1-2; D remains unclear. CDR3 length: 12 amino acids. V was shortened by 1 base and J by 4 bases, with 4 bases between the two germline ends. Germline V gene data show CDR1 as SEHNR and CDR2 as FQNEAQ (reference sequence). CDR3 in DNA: TGTGCCAGCAGCTTAGACATCTATGGCTACACCTTC. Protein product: CASSLDIYGYTF.

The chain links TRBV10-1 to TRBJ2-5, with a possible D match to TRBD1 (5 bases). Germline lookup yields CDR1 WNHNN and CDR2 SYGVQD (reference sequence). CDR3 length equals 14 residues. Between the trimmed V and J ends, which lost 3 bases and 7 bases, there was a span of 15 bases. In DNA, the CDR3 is TGCGCCAGCAGTGATGGGGCCGTCGGCGGGACCCAGTACTTC. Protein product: CASSDGAVGGTQYF.